The 19 T cell receptor beta chains reported below all come from one sample, sequenced in a study of blood T cell repertoires in COVID-19. Profiled with immunoSEQ multiplex PCR; TCRdb holds only in-frame clones, not every one. The data contain 89,000 or so clones, about 96% of them singletons. Specimen: peripheral blood. The receptors come from a human donor with active COVID-19. The donor label of this sample is uncertain.

V is TRBV19 and J is TRBJ1-5, with 12 nucleotides matching TRBD1. Losses at the gene ends were 4 bases for V and 5 bases for J; bases not matched to a gene: 6. The CDR3 spans 16 residues. The germline V gene encodes CDR1 LNHDA and CDR2 SQIVND (reference sequence). CDR3 loop: CASSTPGTGGDQPQHF. The CDR3 nucleotides are TGTGCCAGTAGTACCCCCGGGACAGGGGGCGATCAGCCCCAGCATTTT.

The chain uses TRBV5-4 and TRBJ1-1, with a weak D call TRBD1 (6 bases). The V and J ends lost 0 bases and 4 bases respectively, with 16 bases between them. The CDR3 length is 16 residues. From germline, CDR1 is SGHNT and CDR2 YYREEE (reference sequence). CDR3 nucleotide sequence: TGTGCCAGCAGCTTGGACCCACAGGGTTCGAGCACTGAAGCTTTCTTT. Translated, it gives CASSLDPQGSSTEAFF.

This clone has only a few counts. The rearrangement uses TRBV27 and TRBJ2-7; possible D gene TRBD1, 6 bases. Germline V CDR1 and CDR2: MNHEY, SMNVEV (reference sequence). This CDR3 spans 13 amino acids. Trimming removed 8 bases at V and 5 bases at J, with 16 bases between. The CDR3: CASSPQGRDEQYF. In DNA, the CDR3 is TGTGCCAGCTCCCCGCAGGGGAGAGACGAGCAGTACTTC.

The chain employs TRBV7-2 and TRBJ1-4; D is unresolved. This CDR3 has 16 amino acids. The V end lost 5 bases, the J end lost 0 bases, and 13 bases lay between the germline ends. Germline CDR1 SGHTA, CDR2 FQGNSA. CDR3 nucleotide sequence: TGTGCCAGCAGCCCTCCCCGGCGGGCAACTAATGAAAAACTGTTTTTT. This codes for CASSPPRRATNEKLFF.

V gene TRBV5-1 combines with J gene TRBJ2-3; D is unclear. Looked up from germline, CDR1 is SGHRS and CDR2 is YFSETQ. The CDR3 loop spans 13 amino acids. V lost 0 bases, J lost 6 bases, and 8 bases lay in between. CDR3 sequence (DNA): TGCGCCAGCAGCTTGGGTCGCGAGGATACGCAGTATTTT. Protein product: CASSLGREDTQYF.

The chain recombines TRBV24-1 with TRBJ2-1; 8 positions match TRBD1. CDR3 length: 16 amino acids. In germline, CDR1 is KGHDR, CDR2 SFDVKD. V lost 0 bases, J lost 5 bases, and 5 bases stayed unmatched. DNA of the CDR3: TGTGCCACCAGTGATTTGCCGGGACAGGTTAACAATGAGCAGTTCTTC. Its protein is CATSDLPGQVNNEQFF.

V and J are TRBV9 and TRBJ2-3, with 7 bases matching TRBD2. Trimming at V came to 2 bases and at J to 3 bases, leaving 6 bases not matched to a gene. Per the germline V gene, CDR1 is SGDLS and CDR2 is YYNGEE. The CDR3 is 15 amino acids. The CDR3: CASSVVRGGTDTQYF. DNA of the CDR3: TGTGCCAGCAGCGTGGTCCGCGGGGGTACAGATACGCAGTATTTT. The complete variable domain, with remaining parts taken from reference TRBV9 and TRBJ2-3, reads DSGVTQTPKHLITATGQRVTLRCSPRSGDLSVYWYQQSLDQGLQFLIQYYNGEERAKGNILERFSAQQFPDLHSELNLSSLELGDSALYFCASSVVRGGTDTQYFGPGTRLTVL.

The chain recombines TRBV5-1 with TRBJ2-7; 7 bases match TRBD2. Looked up from germline, CDR1 is SGHRS and CDR2 is YFSETQ. The ends lost 3 bases at V and 0 bases at J; junction bases unmatched: 9. This CDR3 has 16 amino acids. The DNA for the CDR3 is TGCGCCAGCAGCTCGGGCTCGGGAGGAAACTCCTACGAGCAGTACTTC. It yields the protein CASSSGSGGNSYEQYF.

V is TRBV7-6 and J is TRBJ2-3; TRBD2 matches at 8 bases. CDR3 length: 18 residues. Germline CDR1 SGHVS, CDR2 FNYEAQ. J gave up 2 bases and V 5 bases, and 15 bases lay outside the gene matches. Here the CDR3 reads CASSPRAGGSHFTDTQYF. The CDR3 coding sequence is TGTGCCAGCAGCCCCCGGGCGGGAGGCTCACATTTCACAGATACGCAGTATTTT.

This rearrangement joins TRBV5-6 to TRBJ2-5, with D perhaps matching TRBD2 (6 bases). The germline CDR1 and CDR2 sequences are SGHDT and YYEEEE. V lost 4 bases to trimming and J lost 5 bases, with 18 bases between them. The CDR3 loop spans 15 amino acids. CDR3 in DNA: TGTGCCAGCAGCCGTAAGGGCACTAGCATGGAGACCCAGTACTTC. Amino acids: CASSRKGTSMETQYF.

The chain carries TRBV5-4 and TRBJ1-1; D call uncertain. V shed 2 bases and J shed 1 base, with 9 bases lying between them. Germline-derived CDR1 and CDR2 are SGHNT and YYREEE (reference sequence). This CDR3 spans 14 amino acids. The CDR3 loop is CASSLPGPNTEAFF. CDR3 nucleotide sequence: TGTGCCAGCAGCTTACCGGGTCCGAACACTGAAGCTTTCTTT.

This rearrangement joins TRBV5-6 to TRBJ2-7; unclear D gene. CDR1 is SGHDT and CDR2 is YYEEEE in the germline V gene. The V end was cut by 5 bases, the J end by 4 bases, with 16 bases between. There are 14 residues in the CDR3. Here the CDR3 reads CASRAWVRYYEQYF. In DNA form, the CDR3 reads TGTGCCAGCAGGGCTTGGGTCAGGTATTACGAGCAGTACTTC.

The rearrangement joins TRBV7-8 to TRBJ2-7; 8 nucleotides line up with TRBD1. Per germline, CDR1 SGHVS and CDR2 FQNEAQ. J was trimmed by 4 bases and V by 5 bases; bases with no gene match: 7. The CDR3 is made up of 14 amino acids. CDR3 protein: CASSPDRVGYEQYF. CDR3 nucleotides: TGTGCCAGCAGCCCGGACAGGGTGGGATACGAGCAGTACTTC.

In nucleotides, the CDR3 is TGTGCCAGCAGTTACCGGGACAGGGCTTTAGAGACCCAGTACTTC. Amino acids: CASSYRDRALETQYF. The chain recombines TRBV6-6 with TRBJ2-5; 9 bases map to TRBD1. Germline lookup yields CDR1 MNHNY and CDR2 SVGAGI (reference sequence). With 2 bases clipped from V and 4 bases from J, the junction kept 5 bases outside the gene matches. The CDR3 has 15 amino acids.

This chain links TRBV28 with TRBJ1-6; 9 bases align to TRBD1. The CDR3 extends over 16 amino acids. Trimming at V came to 10 bases and at J to 9 bases, leaving 16 bases not matched to a gene. Germline lookup yields CDR1 MDHEN and CDR2 SYDVKM. The CDR3 coding sequence is TGTGCCACCCAGACTTCGGGACAGGGAGGAGGTTCACCCCTCCACTTT. Encoded protein: CATQTSGQGGGSPLHF.

CDR3 DNA: TGTGCCAGCTCACCTACGCGGGAGGGCTCCGGGGAGCTGTTTTTT. Amino acids: CASSPTREGSGELFF. V usage is TRBV18 and J usage is TRBJ2-2; 9 nucleotides line up with TRBD2. This CDR3 is 15 amino acids long. Unmatched junction bases numbered 5, after V lost 3 bases and J lost 6 bases. Germline CDR1 reads KGHSH; CDR2 reads LQKENI.

V and J are TRBV19 and TRBJ1-5; D unresolved. The length of the CDR3 is 12 residues. V dropped 3 bases and J dropped 6 bases, with 6 bases sitting between them. Germline V gene data show CDR1 as LNHDA and CDR2 as SQIVND (reference sequence). DNA for the CDR3: TGTGCCAGTAGTATTCTAGGTCAGCCCCAGCATTTT. This codes for CASSILGQPQHF.

The table lists this clone with a count of one. The chain joins TRBV6-5 to TRBJ2-7; 9 bases fit TRBD1. The J segment lost 3 bases and the V segment lost 6 bases, leaving 9 bases of the junction unmatched. The CDR3 contains 15 residues. The germline CDR1 and CDR2 sequences are MNHEY and SVGAGI. The CDR3 is CASSFAPGQGYEQYF. In DNA, the CDR3 is TGTGCCAGCAGCTTTGCGCCGGGACAGGGCTACGAGCAGTACTTC.

The chain employs TRBV21-1 and TRBJ2-3; the table gives TRBD2 as D, unverified against the DNA. TRBV21-1 is noted as a pseudogene. The CDR3 has 18 residues. The CDR3 here is CASSTGLAGPYCADTQYF. CDR3 coding DNA: TGTGCCAGCAGCACCGGACTAGCGGGGCCTTATTGCGCAGATACGCAGTATTTT.